Below, 2 T cell receptor beta chains from the same sample are listed, as sequenced in a study of T-cell memory formation after mild COVID-19. TCRdb passed the 5' RACE reads through MiXCR, listing each CDR3 protein once. The sample lists around 300,000 distinct CDR3 sequences; about 13% were seen once. Sequenced: PBMCs or a T cell subset sorted from them (not recorded which). The receptors were gathered from a man younger than 35 who had mild COVID-19 (a few samples of this study predate the infection). Cell type and time point are not known.

The J gene is TRBJ2-3, the V gene TRBV7-9; 7 nucleotides align to TRBD1. V gave up 5 bases and J gave up 2 bases; unmatched junction bases: 10. The CDR3 consists of 16 residues. Germline assignment: CDR1 SEHNR and CDR2 FQNEAQ (reference sequence). CDR3 in amino acids: CASSLQGTDFTDTQYF. DNA of the CDR3: TGTGCCAGCAGCCTTCAGGGGACAGACTTCACAGATACGCAGTATTTT.

In this sample, this clonotype turned up a few times. The V call is TRBV29-1, the J call TRBJ1-1, with a tentative D call TRBD1 (6 bases). The CDR3 is made up of 12 amino acids. Trimming left V 1 base short and J 7 bases short, with 10 bases between. Germline CDR1 SQVTM, CDR2 ANQGSEA. The CDR3: CSVEATGLEAFF. CDR3 bases: TGCAGCGTTGAAGCCACAGGGCTTGAAGCTTTCTTT.